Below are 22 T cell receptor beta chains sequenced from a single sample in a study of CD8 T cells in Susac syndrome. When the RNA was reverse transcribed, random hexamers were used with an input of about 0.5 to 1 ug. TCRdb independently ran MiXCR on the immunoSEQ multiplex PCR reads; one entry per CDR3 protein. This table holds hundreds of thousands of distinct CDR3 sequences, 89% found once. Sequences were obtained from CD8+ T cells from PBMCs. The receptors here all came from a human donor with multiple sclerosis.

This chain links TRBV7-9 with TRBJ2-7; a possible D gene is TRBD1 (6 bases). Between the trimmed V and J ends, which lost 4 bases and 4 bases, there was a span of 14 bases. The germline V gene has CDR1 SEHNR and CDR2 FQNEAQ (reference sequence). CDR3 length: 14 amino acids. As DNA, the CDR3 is TGTGCCAGCAGCTCTTCGTTGACAGGATACGAGCAGTACTTC. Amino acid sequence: CASSSSLTGYEQYF. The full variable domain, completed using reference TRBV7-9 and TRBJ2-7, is DTGVSQNPRHKITKRGQNVTFRCDPISEHNRLYWYRQTLGQGPEFLTYFQNEAQLEKSRLLSDRFSAERPKGSFSTLEIQRTEQGDSAMYLCASSSSLTGYEQYFGPGTRLTVT.

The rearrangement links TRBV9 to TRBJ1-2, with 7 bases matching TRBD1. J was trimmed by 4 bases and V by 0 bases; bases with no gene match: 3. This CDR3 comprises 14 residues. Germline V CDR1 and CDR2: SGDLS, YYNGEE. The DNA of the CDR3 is TGTGCCAGCAGCGTAGTAGGGGGCGGCTATGGCTACACCTTC. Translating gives CASSVVGGGYGYTF.

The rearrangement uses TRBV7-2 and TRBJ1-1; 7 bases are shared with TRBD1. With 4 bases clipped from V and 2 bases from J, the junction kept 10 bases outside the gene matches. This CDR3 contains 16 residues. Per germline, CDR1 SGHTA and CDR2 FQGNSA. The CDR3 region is CASSSKDRAYNTEAFF. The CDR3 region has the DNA TGTGCCAGCAGCTCCAAAGACAGGGCCTATAACACTGAAGCTTTCTTT.

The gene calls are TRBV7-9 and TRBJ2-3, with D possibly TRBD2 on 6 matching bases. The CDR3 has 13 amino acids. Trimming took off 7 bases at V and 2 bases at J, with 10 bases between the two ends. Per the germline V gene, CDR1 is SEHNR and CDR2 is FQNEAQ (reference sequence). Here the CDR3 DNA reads TGTGCCAGCACGGGACTCTTCACAGATACGCAGTATTTT. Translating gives CASTGLFTDTQYF.

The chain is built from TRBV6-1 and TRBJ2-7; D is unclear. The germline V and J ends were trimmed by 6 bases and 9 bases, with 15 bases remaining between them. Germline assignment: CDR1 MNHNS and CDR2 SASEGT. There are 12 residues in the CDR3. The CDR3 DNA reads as TGTGCCAGCAGCCGCGACCAGGCGTGGCAGTACTTC. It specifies CASSRDQAWQYF.

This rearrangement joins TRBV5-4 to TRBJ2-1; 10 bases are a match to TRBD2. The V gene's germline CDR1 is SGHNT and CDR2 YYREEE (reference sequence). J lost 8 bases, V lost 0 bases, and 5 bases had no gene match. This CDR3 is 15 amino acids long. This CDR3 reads CASSLAAGGKDEQFF. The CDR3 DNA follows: TGTGCCAGCAGCTTGGCAGCGGGGGGGAAAGATGAGCAGTTCTTC.

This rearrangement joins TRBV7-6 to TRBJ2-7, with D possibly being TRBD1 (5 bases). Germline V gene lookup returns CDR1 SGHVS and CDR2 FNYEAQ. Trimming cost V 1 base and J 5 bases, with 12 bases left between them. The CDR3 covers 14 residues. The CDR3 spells CASSLGPRVNEQYF. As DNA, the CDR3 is TGTGCCAGCAGCTTAGGACCCAGGGTCAACGAGCAGTACTTC. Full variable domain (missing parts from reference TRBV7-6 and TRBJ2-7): GAGVSQSPRYKVTKRGQDVALRCDPISGHVSLYWYRQALGQGPEFLTYFNYEAQQDKSGLPNDRFSAERPEGSISTLTIQRTEQRDSAMYRCASSLGPRVNEQYFGPGTRLTVT.

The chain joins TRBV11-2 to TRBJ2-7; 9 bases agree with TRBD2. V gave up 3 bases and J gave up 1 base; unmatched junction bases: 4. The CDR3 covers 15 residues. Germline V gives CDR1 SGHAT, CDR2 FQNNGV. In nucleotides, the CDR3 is TGTGCCAGCAGCTTCTCGACTAGCGGTTCCTACGAGCAGTACTTC. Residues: CASSFSTSGSYEQYF.

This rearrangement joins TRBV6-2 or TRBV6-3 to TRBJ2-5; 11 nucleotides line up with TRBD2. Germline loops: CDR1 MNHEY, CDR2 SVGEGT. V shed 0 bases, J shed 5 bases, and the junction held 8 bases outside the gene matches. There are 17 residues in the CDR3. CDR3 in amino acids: CASSYSLTSGIDETQYF. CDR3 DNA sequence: TGTGCCAGCAGTTACTCCTTGACTAGCGGGATAGATGAGACCCAGTACTTC.

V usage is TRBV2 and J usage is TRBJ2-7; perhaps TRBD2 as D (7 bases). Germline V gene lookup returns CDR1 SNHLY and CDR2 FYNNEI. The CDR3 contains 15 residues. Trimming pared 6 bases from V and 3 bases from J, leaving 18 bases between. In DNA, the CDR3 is TGTGCCAGCAGAGGGGGGAGCGGGACTCACTACGAGCAGTACTTC. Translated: CASRGGSGTHYEQYF.

CDR3 nucleotide sequence: TGTGCCTGGAGTGGGACTAGCGTACCGTTCTTC. It specifies CAWSGTSVPFF. The rearrangement uses TRBV30 and TRBJ2-1; 9 nucleotides align to TRBD2. This CDR3 has 11 amino acids. Germline trimming cut 1 base from V and 15 bases from J; bases unmatched to any gene: 4. Germline loops: CDR1 GTSNPN, CDR2 SVGIG (reference sequence).

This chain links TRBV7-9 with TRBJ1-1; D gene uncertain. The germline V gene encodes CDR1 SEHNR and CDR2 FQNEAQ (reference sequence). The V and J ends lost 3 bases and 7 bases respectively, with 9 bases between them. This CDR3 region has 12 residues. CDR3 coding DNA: TGTGCCAGCAGCTTGAAGGTGGGTGAAGCTTTCTTT. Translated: CASSLKVGEAFF.

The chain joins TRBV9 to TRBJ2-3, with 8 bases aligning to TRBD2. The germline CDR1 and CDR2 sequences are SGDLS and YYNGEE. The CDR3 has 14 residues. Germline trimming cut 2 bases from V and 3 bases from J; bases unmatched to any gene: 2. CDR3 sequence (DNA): TGTGCCAGCAGCGTCCGACTAGCGACAGATACGCAGTATTTT. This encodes CASSVRLATDTQYF.

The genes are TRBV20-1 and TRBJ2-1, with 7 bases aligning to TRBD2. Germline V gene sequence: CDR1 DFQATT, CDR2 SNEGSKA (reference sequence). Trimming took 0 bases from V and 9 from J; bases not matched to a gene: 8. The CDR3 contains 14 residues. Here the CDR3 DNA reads TGCAGTGCTAGAGACCCTGGACTAGACCGTGAGCAGTTCTTC. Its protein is CSARDPGLDREQFF.

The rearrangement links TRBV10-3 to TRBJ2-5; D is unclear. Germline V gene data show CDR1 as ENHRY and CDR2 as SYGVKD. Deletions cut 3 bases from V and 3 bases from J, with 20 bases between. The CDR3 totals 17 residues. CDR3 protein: CAISDPIDQNSEETQYF. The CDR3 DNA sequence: TGTGCCATCAGTGACCCGATAGATCAGAATTCGGAAGAGACCCAGTACTTC.

The CDR3 here is CASSDTGVVGYTF. The CDR3 region has the DNA TGTGCCAGCAGTGATACAGGGGTAGTTGGCTACACCTTC. V is TRBV25-1 and J is TRBJ1-2; 7 nucleotides match TRBD1. The CDR3 loop spans 13 amino acids. Germline CDR1 and CDR2: MGHDK and SYGVNS. Trimming at V came to 3 bases and at J to 7 bases, leaving 5 bases not matched to a gene.

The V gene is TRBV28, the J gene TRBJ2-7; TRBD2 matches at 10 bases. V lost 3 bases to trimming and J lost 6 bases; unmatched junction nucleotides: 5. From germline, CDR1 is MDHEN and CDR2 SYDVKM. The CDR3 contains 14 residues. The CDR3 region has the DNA TGTGCCAGCAGTTTCCGTAGCGGGAGGATCGAGCAGTACTTC. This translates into CASSFRSGRIEQYF.

In DNA form, the CDR3 reads TGCAGTGCTAGAGATCTTGAGATTGGGGCAGCGGGAATCTATGAGCAGTTCTTC. Translated: CSARDLEIGAAGIYEQFF. The chain uses TRBV20-1 and TRBJ2-1, with TRBD2 identical over 7 bases. With V trimmed by 0 bases and J by 8 bases, 19 bases remained unmatched. The CDR3 extends over 18 amino acids. CDR1 DFQATT and CDR2 SNEGSKA come from the germline V gene (reference sequence).

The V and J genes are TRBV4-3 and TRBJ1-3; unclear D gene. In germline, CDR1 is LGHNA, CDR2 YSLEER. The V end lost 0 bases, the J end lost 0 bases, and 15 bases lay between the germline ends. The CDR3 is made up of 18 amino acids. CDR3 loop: CASSQDRSLSSSGNTIYF. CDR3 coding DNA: TGCGCCAGCAGCCAAGATCGTTCCCTCTCCAGCTCTGGAAACACCATATATTTT.

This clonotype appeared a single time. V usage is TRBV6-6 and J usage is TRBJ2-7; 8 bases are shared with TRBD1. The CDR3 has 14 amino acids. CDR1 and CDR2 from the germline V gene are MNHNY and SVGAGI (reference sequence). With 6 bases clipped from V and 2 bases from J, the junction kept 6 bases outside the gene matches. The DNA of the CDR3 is TGTGCCAGCAGACTTGGACAGGGAACCTACGAGCAGTACTTC. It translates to CASRLGQGTYEQYF.

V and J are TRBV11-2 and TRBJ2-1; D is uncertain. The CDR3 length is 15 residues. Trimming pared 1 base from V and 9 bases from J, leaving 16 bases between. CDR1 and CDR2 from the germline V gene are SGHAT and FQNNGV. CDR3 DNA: TGTGCCAGCAGCTTAGGGCGTACCAGTTGGGGTGAGCAGTTCTTC. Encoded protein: CASSLGRTSWGEQFF.

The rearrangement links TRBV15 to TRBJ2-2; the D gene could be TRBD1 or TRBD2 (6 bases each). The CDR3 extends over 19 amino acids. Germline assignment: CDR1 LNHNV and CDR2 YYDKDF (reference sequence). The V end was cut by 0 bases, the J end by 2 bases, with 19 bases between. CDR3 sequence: CATSRDPNGGTPNTGELFF. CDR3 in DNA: TGTGCCACCAGCAGAGATCCGAATGGGGGGACACCTAACACCGGGGAGCTGTTTTTT.